This paragraph covers one T cell receptor (beta chain) sequence. Antigen specificity is unknown. The data derive from a study of OX40 agonist ivuxolimab in advanced cancers. Study observations and caveats: Clonal expansion among partial responders at 0.1-3.0 mg/kg ranked near the lowest.

The germline V gene encodes CDR1 ENHRY and CDR2 SYGVKD. This CDR3 has 16 amino acids. The V gene end was trimmed by 2 bases and the J gene end by 3 bases; junction bases not matched to a gene: 7. The timepoints at which blood was sampled were baseline, cycle 4 day 1, and cycle 7 day 1. Data came from immunoSEQ multiplex PCR; TCRdb stores just in-frame clones and leaves some out. The data hold over 55,000 clones, with about 84% observed a single time. Sequenced material: CD4+ or CD8+ T cells sorted from blood, taken in a trial of the OX40 agonist ivuxolimab. The source is an adult with an advanced solid tumor such as melanoma, head and neck, liver or kidney cancer. V gene TRBV10-3 combines with J gene TRBJ2-5, with TRBD2 matching 9 bases. CDR3 in DNA: TGTGCCATCAGTGAGGAGAGCGGGGGGACAAAAGAGACCCAGTACTTC. Translated: CAISEESGGTKETQYF.